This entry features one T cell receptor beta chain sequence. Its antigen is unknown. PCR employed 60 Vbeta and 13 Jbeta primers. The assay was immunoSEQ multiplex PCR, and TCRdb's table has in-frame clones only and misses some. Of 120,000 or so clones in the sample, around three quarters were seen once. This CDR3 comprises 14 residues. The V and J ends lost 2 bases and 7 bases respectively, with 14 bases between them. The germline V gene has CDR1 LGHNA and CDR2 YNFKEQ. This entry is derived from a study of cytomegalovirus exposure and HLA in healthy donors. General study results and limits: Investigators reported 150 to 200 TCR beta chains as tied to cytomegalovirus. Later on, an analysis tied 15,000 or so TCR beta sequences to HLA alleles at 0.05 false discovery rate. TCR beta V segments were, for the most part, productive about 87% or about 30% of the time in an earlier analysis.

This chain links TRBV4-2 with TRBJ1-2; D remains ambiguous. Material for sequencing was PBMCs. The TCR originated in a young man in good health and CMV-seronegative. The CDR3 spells CASSQPVARGGYTF. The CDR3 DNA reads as TGTGCCAGCAGCCAACCAGTGGCCCGGGGTGGCTACACCTTC.